Listed below are T cell receptor beta chains from one sample, sequenced in a study of OX40 agonist ivuxolimab in advanced cancers. Assay: immunoSEQ multiplex PCR; the TCRdb copy retains only in-frame clones and omits some. The sample shows around 20,000 clones, about 92% of them seen only once. The sample consisted of CD4+ or CD8+ T cells sorted from blood, taken in a trial of the OX40 agonist ivuxolimab. These receptors were collected from an adult with an advanced solid tumor such as melanoma, head and neck, liver or kidney cancer. Each CDR3 is given with its conserved first and last residue. A D gene is named only where the DNA matches it firmly. The size of a clone is reported for some rows only, either as once, few or many, or as a class for expanded clones.

>NA|NA|TRBJ2-7|TRBV4-1
TGCGCCAGCAGCATGACCCTAATTACCTACGAGCAGTACTTC
CASSMTLITYEQYF
>NA|NA|TRBJ1-1|TRBV4-3
TGCGCCAGCAGCCACACTCTAACCGGGACTGATATGAAAGCTTTCTTT
CASSHTLTGTDMKAFF
>NA|NA|TRBJ1-1|TRBV7-9
TGTGCCAGCAGCTTAGCAGAACAGACTGAAGCTTTCTTT
CASSLAEQTEAFF
>once|NA|TRBJ2-1|TRBV19
TGTGCCAGTAGTATAAACTCATACAATGAGCAGTTCTTC
CASSINSYNEQFF
>NA|TRBD2|TRBJ2-3|TRBV7-9
TGTGCCAGCAGTTCTAGCGGGAGGGCCATTCCCGATACGCAGTATTTT
CASSSSGRAIPDTQYF
>NA|TRBD1|TRBJ2-7|TRBV5-1
TGCGCCAGCAGCACTCAACAGGGGGTCGGGGACGAGCAGTACTTC
CASSTQQGVGDEQYF
>NA|TRBD1|TRBJ2-3|TRBV7-9
TGTGCCAGCAGCACCCGAAGGACAGGGGACACAGATACGCAGTATTTT
CASSTRRTGDTDTQYF
>NA|TRBD1|TRBJ2-5|TRBV27
TGTGCCAGCAGTTACCAGGGGGCTGGAGAGACCCAGTACTTC
CASSYQGAGETQYF
>NA|NA|TRBJ2-6|TRBV15
TGTGCCACCAAAAAACAGGGAATCGGGGCCAACGTCCTGACTTTC
CATKKQGIGANVLTF
>NA|NA|TRBJ2-3|TRBV28
TGTGCCAGCAGTTTACCTGGACAGACTCCTCAGGCGGATACGCAGTATTTT
CASSLPGQTPQADTQYF
>NA|NA|TRBJ1-5|TRBV28
TGTGCCAGCACCGAGGTGGGCCGAACTAGCAATCAGCCCCAGCATTTT
CASTEVGRTSNQPQHF
>NA|TRBD1|TRBJ2-7|TRBV6-5
TGTGCCAGCAGTTCCCGCGGGACAGGGATCTACGAGCAGTACTTC
CASSSRGTGIYEQYF
>NA|NA|TRBJ1-2|TRBV27
TGTGCCAGCAGTTTGTCCCGATTCAGCGGCTACACCTTC
CASSLSRFSGYTF
>NA|TRBD2|TRBJ2-3|TRBV4-2
TGTGCCAGCAGCCCAGACCCCTACTTAGCGGGCCGCACAGATACGCAGTATTTT
CASSPDPYLAGRTDTQYF
>NA|NA|TRBJ2-1|TRBV2
TGTGCCAGCATAAGTAGCTCCTACAATGAGCAGTTCTTC
CASISSSYNEQFF
>NA|NA|TRBJ1-1|TRBV28
TGTGCCAGCAGTTTCTCCACTGAAGCTTTCTTT
CASSFSTEAFF
>NA|NA|TRBJ2-7|TRBV6-5
TGTGCCAGCAGCCCTTTTAGTAGCGGAACCTACGAGCAGTACTTC
CASSPFSSGTYEQYF
>NA|NA|TRBJ1-2|TRBV4-2
TGTGCCAGCACTGATGAAAACTATGGCTACACCTTC
CASTDENYGYTF
>few|NA|TRBJ2-3|TRBV7-2
TGTGCCAGCAGCTTGGAGTCCTCCACAGATACGCAGTATTTT
CASSLESSTDTQYF
>NA|NA|TRBJ2-7|TRBV27
TGTGCCAGCAGTTACACAAGAGGCTACGAGCAGTACTTC
CASSYTRGYEQYF
>NA|TRBD1|TRBJ2-7|TRBV19
TGTGCCAGTAGTATAGAGACAGGGGGGGACTACGAGCAGTACTTC
CASSIETGGDYEQYF
>NA|TRBD2|TRBJ2-5|TRBV5-6
TGTGCCAGCAGCCTGCGGGGGGTAAGGGAGACCCAGTACTTC
CASSLRGVRETQYF
>NA|NA|TRBJ2-2|TRBV9
TGTGCCAGCAGCGTGAGGGGCACCGGGGAGCTGTTTTTT
CASSVRGTGELFF
>NA|NA|TRBJ1-5|TRBV19
TGTGCCAGTAGGCCCGGGACTAGCAATCAGCCCCAGCATTTT
CASRPGTSNQPQHF
>NA|NA|TRBJ2-7|TRBV11-3
TGTGCCAGCAGCACAGACGGCTACGAGCAGTACTTC
CASSTDGYEQYF